This T cell receptor (beta chain) was obtained from a study of T cells in localized non-small cell lung cancer. Comments on this clone: What it binds is not known.

Sequencing used immunoSEQ multiplex PCR; TCRdb keeps in-frame clones, though not all of them. Here the sample spans approximately 65,000 clones, 81% being singletons. Study results and limitations: Highest T cell clonality was seen in uninvolved adjacent lung, surpassing that measured in tumor. In adjacent lung appeared a median approximately 61 of the top 100 tumor clones. Only one tumor region was sequenced, so heterogeneity remains possible. Among blood samples, higher T cell density accompanied longer overall survival.

CDR3 length: 14 amino acids. The V gene lost 0 bases and the J gene lost 2 bases, with 5 bases spanning the gap. The germline V gene has CDR1 SGHVS and CDR2 FQNEAQ. J is TRBJ2-1 and V is TRBV7-8, with a tentative D call TRBD1 (5 bases). The input for sequencing was PBMCs, taken before any cancer treatment. This receptor was obtained from a man between 40 and 75 years old with stage II lung adenocarcinoma. For the CDR3, the DNA is TGTGCCAGCAGCTTAGCGGGGCCCTACAATGAGCAGTTCTTC. Protein product: CASSLAGPYNEQFF. Drawing the rest from reference TRBV7-8 and TRBJ2-1, the complete variable domain is GAGVSQSPRYKVAKRGQDVALRCDPISGHVSLFWYQQALGQGPEFLTYFQNEAQLDKSGLPSDRFFAERPEGSVSTLKIQRTQQEDSAVYLCASSLAGPYNEQFFGPGTRLTVL.